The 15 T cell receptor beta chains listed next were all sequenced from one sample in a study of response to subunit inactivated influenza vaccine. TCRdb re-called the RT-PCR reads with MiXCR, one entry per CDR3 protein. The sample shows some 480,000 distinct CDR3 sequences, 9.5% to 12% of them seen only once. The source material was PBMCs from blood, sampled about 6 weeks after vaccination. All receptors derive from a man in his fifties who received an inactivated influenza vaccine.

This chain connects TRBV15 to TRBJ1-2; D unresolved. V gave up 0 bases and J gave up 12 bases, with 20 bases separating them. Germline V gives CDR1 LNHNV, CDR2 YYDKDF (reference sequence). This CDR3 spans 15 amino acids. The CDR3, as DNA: TGTGCCACCAGCAGAGATCGGCCGATAGGACGAGGCCACACCTTC. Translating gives CATSRDRPIGRGHTF. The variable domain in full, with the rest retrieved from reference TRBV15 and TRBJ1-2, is DAMVIQNPRYQVTQFGKPVTLSCSQTLNHNVMYWYQQKSSQAPKLLFHYYDKDFNNEADTPDNFQSRRPNTSFCFLDIRSPGLGDTAMYLCATSRDRPIGRGHTFGSGTRLTVV.

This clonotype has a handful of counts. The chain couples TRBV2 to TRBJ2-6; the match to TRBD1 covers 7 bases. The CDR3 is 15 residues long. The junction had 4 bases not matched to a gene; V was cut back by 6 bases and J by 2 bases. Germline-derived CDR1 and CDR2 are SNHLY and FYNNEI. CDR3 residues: CASRNDRAGANVLTF. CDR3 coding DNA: TGTGCCAGCAGGAATGACAGGGCTGGGGCCAACGTCCTGACTTTC.

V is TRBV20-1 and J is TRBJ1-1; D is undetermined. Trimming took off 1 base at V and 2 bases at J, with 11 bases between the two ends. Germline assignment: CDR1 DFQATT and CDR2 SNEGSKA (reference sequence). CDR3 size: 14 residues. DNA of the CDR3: TGCAGTGCTAGAGTAGGAAACAGTAACACTGAAGCTTTCTTT. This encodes CSARVGNSNTEAFF.

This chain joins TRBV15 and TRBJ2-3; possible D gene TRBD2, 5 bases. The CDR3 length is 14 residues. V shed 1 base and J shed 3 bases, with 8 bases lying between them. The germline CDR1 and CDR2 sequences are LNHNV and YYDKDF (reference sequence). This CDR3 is CATSRGGLTDTQYF. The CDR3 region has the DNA TGTGCCACCAGCAGAGGAGGGCTTACAGATACGCAGTATTTT.

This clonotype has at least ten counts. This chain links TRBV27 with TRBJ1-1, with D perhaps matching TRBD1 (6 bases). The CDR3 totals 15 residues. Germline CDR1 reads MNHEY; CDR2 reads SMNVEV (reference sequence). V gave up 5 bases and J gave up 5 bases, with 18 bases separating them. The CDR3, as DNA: TGTGCCAGCAGTCCGGGGGGCCTGGTCGGGACTGAAGCTTTCTTT. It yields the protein CASSPGGLVGTEAFF.

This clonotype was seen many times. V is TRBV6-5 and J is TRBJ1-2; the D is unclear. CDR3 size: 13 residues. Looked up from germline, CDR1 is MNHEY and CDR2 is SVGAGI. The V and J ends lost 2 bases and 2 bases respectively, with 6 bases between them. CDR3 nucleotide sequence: TGTGCCAGCAGTTACGGCCGGAACTATGGCTACACCTTC. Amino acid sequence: CASSYGRNYGYTF.

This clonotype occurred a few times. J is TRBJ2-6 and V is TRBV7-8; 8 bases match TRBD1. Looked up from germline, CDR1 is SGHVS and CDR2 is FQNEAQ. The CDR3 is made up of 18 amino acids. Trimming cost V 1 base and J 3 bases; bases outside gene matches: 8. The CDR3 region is CASSLDYRTGSGANVLTF. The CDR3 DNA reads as TGTGCCAGCAGCTTAGATTACAGGACAGGGAGTGGGGCCAACGTCCTGACTTTC.

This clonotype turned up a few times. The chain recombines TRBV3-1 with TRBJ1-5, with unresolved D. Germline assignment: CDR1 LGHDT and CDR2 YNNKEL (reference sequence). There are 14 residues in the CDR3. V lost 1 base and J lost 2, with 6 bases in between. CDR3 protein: CASSQGNGNQPQHF. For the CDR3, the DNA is TGTGCCAGCAGCCAAGGGAACGGCAATCAGCCCCAGCATTTT.

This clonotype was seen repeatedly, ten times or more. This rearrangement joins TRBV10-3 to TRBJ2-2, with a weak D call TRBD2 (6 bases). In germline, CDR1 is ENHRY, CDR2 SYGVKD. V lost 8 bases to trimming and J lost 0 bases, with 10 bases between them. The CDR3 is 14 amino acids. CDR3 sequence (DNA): TGTGCCATCCGCGGCGGGACGAACACCGGGGAGCTGTTTTTT. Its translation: CAIRGGTNTGELFF.

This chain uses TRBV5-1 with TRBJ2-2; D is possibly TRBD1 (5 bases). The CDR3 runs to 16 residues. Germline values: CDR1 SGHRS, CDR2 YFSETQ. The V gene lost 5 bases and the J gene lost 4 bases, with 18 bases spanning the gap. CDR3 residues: CASSYQGVISTGELFF. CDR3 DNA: TGCGCCAGCAGTTACCAAGGGGTAATAAGCACCGGGGAGCTGTTTTTT.

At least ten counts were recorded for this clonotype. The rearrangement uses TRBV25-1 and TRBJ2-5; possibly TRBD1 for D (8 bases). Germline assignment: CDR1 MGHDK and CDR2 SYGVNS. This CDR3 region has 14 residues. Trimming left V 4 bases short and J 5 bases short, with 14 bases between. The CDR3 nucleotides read TGTGCCAGCAGTGTCGGACAGGGAGGGGAGACCCAGTACTTC. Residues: CASSVGQGGETQYF.

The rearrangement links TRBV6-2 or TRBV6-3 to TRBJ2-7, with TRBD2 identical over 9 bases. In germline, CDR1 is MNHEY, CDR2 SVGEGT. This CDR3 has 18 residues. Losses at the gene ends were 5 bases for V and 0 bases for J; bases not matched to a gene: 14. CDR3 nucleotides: TGTGCCAGCAGTCACCTCCCGGGGATAGCGGGAGTCTCCTACGAGCAGTACTTC. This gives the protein CASSHLPGIAGVSYEQYF.

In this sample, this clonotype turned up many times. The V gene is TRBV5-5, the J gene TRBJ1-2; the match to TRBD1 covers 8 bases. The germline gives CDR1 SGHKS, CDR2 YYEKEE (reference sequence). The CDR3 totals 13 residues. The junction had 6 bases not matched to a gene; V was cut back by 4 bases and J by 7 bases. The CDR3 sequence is CASSAGQGAGYTF. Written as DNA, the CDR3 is TGTGCCAGCAGCGCCGGACAGGGCGCTGGCTACACCTTC.

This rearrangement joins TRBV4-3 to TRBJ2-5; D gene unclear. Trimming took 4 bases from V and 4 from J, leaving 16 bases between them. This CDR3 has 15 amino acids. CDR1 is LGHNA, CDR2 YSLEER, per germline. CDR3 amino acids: CASSPGNGLAETQYF. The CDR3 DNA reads TGCGCCAGCAGCCCAGGCAACGGGCTGGCAGAGACCCAGTACTTC.

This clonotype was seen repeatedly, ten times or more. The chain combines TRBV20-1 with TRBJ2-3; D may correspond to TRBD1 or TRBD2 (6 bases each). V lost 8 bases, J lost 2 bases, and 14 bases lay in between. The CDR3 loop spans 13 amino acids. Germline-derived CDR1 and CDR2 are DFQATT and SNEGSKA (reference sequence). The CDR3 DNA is TGCAGTTCAATAAGGGGGGTCACAGATACGCAGTATTTT. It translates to CSSIRGVTDTQYF.